The 8 T cell receptor beta chains in this list originate from one sample, sequenced in a study of cytomegalovirus exposure and HLA in healthy donors. Primers included in the PCR were 60 Vbeta and 13 Jbeta primers. Assay used: immunoSEQ multiplex PCR; TCRdb lists only in-frame clones, some missing. The table records 140,000 or so clones, around 66% of them present only once. The sequenced sample consisted of PBMCs. All receptors derive from a woman aged 55-70 years in good health and CMV-seronegative.

This clone was detected only once. The chain recombines TRBV4-1 with TRBJ1-2; 10 bases fit TRBD1. CDR3 size: 14 residues. After removal of 2 bases from V and 6 bases from J, the junction contained 3 bases not matched to a gene. Germline loops: CDR1 MGHRA, CDR2 YSYEKL. In DNA form, the CDR3 reads TGCGCCAGCAGCCAACCCGGGACAGGGGATGGCTACACCTTC. It is translated as CASSQPGTGDGYTF.

J is TRBJ2-3 and V is TRBV9; D is perhaps TRBD1 (5 bases). The CDR3 contains 15 residues. Germline-derived CDR1 and CDR2 are SGDLS and YYNGEE. The V and J ends lost 3 bases and 4 bases respectively, with 15 bases between them. For the CDR3, the DNA is TGTGCCAGCAGCGCCCGTCAGGGTGTCCCAGATACGCAGTATTTT. This translates into CASSARQGVPDTQYF.

The chain couples TRBV4-1 to TRBJ2-7; 8 nucleotides align to TRBD2. The germline V gene encodes CDR1 MGHRA and CDR2 YSYEKL. The CDR3 runs to 16 residues. The junction had 4 bases not matched to a gene; V was cut back by 0 bases and J by 0 bases. The CDR3 is CASSQELAATSYEQYF. DNA for the CDR3: TGCGCCAGCAGCCAAGAACTAGCGGCCACCTCCTACGAGCAGTACTTC.

This clone was found a few times. The V gene is TRBV5-1, the J gene TRBJ2-3, with 11 nucleotides matching TRBD2. V was pared by 2 bases and J by 0 bases, with 5 bases of the junction left unmatched. The germline gives CDR1 SGHRS, CDR2 YFSETQ. The CDR3 is 17 residues long. The CDR3 loop reads CASSFLAGGLSTDTQYF. As DNA, the CDR3 is TGCGCCAGCAGCTTCCTAGCGGGGGGCCTAAGCACAGATACGCAGTATTTT.

The rearrangement uses TRBV7-2 and TRBJ2-7; TRBD2 matches at 8 bases. The CDR3 sequence is 15 residues long. V was pared by 1 base and J by 4 bases, with 6 bases of the junction left unmatched. The germline V gene encodes CDR1 SGHTA and CDR2 FQGNSA. CDR3 in DNA: TGTGCCAGCAGCTTAGTGGCGACTAGCGCATACGAGCAGTACTTC. Its protein is CASSLVATSAYEQYF. The whole variable domain, remainder taken from reference TRBV7-2 and TRBJ2-7, is GAGVSQSPSNKVTEKGKDVELRCDPISGHTALYWYRQSLGQGLEFLIYFQGNSAPDKSGLPSDRFSAERTGGSVSTLTIQRTQQEDSAVYLCASSLVATSAYEQYFGPGTRLTVT.

In its sample, this clone was seen a few times. This chain links TRBV2 with TRBJ2-1, with D possibly matching TRBD2 (6 bases). Germline-derived CDR1 and CDR2 are SNHLY and FYNNEI. V lost 8 bases and J 7 bases, leaving 18 bases between the germline ends. The CDR3 is 14 residues long. CDR3 loop: CASRREYGGNEQFF. The CDR3 DNA follows: TGTGCCAGCCGGAGGGAATATGGGGGGAATGAGCAGTTCTTC.

This rearrangement joins TRBV29-1 to TRBJ2-5, with D perhaps TRBD1 (5 bases). Germline CDR1 is SQVTM and CDR2 is ANQGSEA. V was pared by 0 bases and J by 5 bases, with 13 bases between. The CDR3 spans 14 residues. The CDR3 loop reads CSVEDQGSRETQYF. As DNA, the CDR3 is TGCAGCGTTGAAGATCAGGGCTCACGGGAGACCCAGTACTTC.

The chain joins TRBV7-2 to TRBJ1-5; possibly TRBD1 for D (6 bases). V lost 1 base, J lost 6 bases, and 13 bases lay in between. The CDR3 is 15 residues long. Germline CDR1 and CDR2: SGHTA and FQGNSA. CDR3 in DNA: TGTGCCAGCAGCTTAGTCGGGGGCGGGGGTCAGCCCCAGCATTTT. Residues: CASSLVGGGGQPQHF.